The 13 T cell receptor beta chains below come from one sample, sequenced in a study of blood T cell repertoires in COVID-19. Measured with immunoSEQ multiplex PCR; TCRdb has only the in-frame clones, and not every one. The sample consists of more than 150,000 clones, roughly 82% of them appearing once. The specimen sequenced was PBMCs or T cells enriched from blood (not recorded which). These receptors were collected from a man aged 50 or older who had recovered from COVID-19.

The chain couples TRBV6-4 to TRBJ2-7, with 9 bases lining up with TRBD2. CDR1 is MRHNA and CDR2 is SNTAGT in the germline V gene. The CDR3 consists of 15 residues. J lost 0 bases, V lost 3 bases, and 3 bases had no gene match. DNA of the CDR3: TGTGCCAGCAGTGAGAGCGGGGGGTCCTCCTACGAGCAGTACTTC. This translates into CASSESGGSSYEQYF.

The chain uses TRBV27 and TRBJ1-1, with 10 positions matching TRBD1. The germline V gene has CDR1 MNHEY and CDR2 SMNVEV (reference sequence). This CDR3 contains 14 residues. The trim removed 1 base at V and 4 bases at J, leaving 0 bases unmatched. DNA for the CDR3: TGTGCCAGCAGTTTATGGGACAGGGGCACTGAAGCTTTCTTT. Residues: CASSLWDRGTEAFF.

CDR3 amino acids: CASSIRSGRAGETQYF. CDR3 in DNA: TGTGCCAGCAGCATACGTAGCGGGAGGGCCGGGGAGACCCAGTACTTC. The chain has TRBV7-6 and TRBJ2-5; 11 bases align to TRBD2. J lost 5 bases, V lost 5 bases, and 10 bases had no gene match. The CDR3 consists of 16 residues. Germline lookup yields CDR1 SGHVS and CDR2 FNYEAQ.

The rearrangement joins TRBV5-1 to TRBJ2-6; D is uncertain. This CDR3 has 14 amino acids. Trimming removed 5 bases from V and 4 bases from J, with 10 bases in between. Germline-derived CDR1 and CDR2 are SGHRS and YFSETQ. The chain's CDR3 is CASSPPPGANVLTF. CDR3 in DNA: TGCGCCAGCAGTCCCCCCCCGGGGGCCAACGTCCTGACTTTC.

The chain joins TRBV29-1 to TRBJ1-6, with D perhaps TRBD1 (5 bases). The V gene's germline CDR1 is SQVTM and CDR2 ANQGSEA. V shed 4 bases and J shed 7 bases, with 17 bases lying between them. The CDR3 extends over 15 amino acids. CDR3 DNA sequence: TGCAGCGTTGGGGAAAAAAAGGGGAAAAATTCACCCCTCCACTTT. Translation: CSVGEKKGKNSPLHF. Full variable domain (remainder filled in from reference TRBV29-1 and TRBJ1-6): SAVISQKPSRDICQRGTSLTIQCQVDSQVTMMFWYRQQPGQSLTLIATANQGSEATYESGFVIDKFPISRPNLTFSTLTVSNMSPEDSSIYLCSVGEKKGKNSPLHFGNGTRLTVT.

The genes are TRBV28 and TRBJ1-1; tentatively, D is TRBD1 (6 bases). V shed 7 bases and J shed 9 bases, with 21 bases lying between them. CDR3 length: 14 residues. CDR1 MDHEN and CDR2 SYDVKM come from the germline V gene. Here the CDR3 reads CASMIIRGGGQAFF. DNA for the CDR3: TGTGCCAGCATGATTATAAGGGGGGGCGGACAAGCTTTCTTT. The whole variable domain, filled in from reference TRBV28 and TRBJ1-1, reads DVKVTQSSRYLVKRTGEKVFLECVQDMDHENMFWYRQDPGLGLRLIYFSYDVKMKEKGDIPEGYSVSREKKERFSLILESASTNQTSMYLCASMIIRGGGQAFFGQGTRLTVV.

The chain uses TRBV19 and TRBJ2-4, with a weak D call TRBD1 (8 bases). The CDR3 sequence is 17 residues long. Germline lookup yields CDR1 LNHDA and CDR2 SQIVND (reference sequence). V was cut by 4 bases and J by 0 bases, with 16 bases left in between. CDR3 coding DNA: TGTGCCAGTAGTACCGCAGGGGGCGGGGGAGCCAAAAACATTCAGTACTTC. This sequence encodes CASSTAGGGGAKNIQYF. Looking up the rest from reference TRBV19 and TRBJ2-4 gives the full variable domain: DGGITQSPKYLFRKEGQNVTLSCEQNLNHDAMYWYRQDPGQGLRLIYYSQIVNDFQKGDIAEGYSVSREKKESFPLTVTSAQKNPTAFYLCASSTAGGGGAKNIQYFGAGTRLSVL.

The chain is built from TRBV20-1 and TRBJ2-5, with a possible D match to TRBD1 (5 bases). The germline V gene has CDR1 DFQATT and CDR2 SNEGSKA (reference sequence). CDR3 length equals 15 residues. V was cut by 3 bases and J by 4 bases, with 18 bases left in between. The CDR3 reads CSASSIQNRGETQYF. Written as DNA, the CDR3 is TGCAGTGCTAGTTCCATACAGAATAGGGGAGAGACCCAGTACTTC.

The chain carries TRBV9 and TRBJ2-5; 10 bases are a match to TRBD1. The CDR3 consists of 16 residues. Germline assignment: CDR1 SGDLS and CDR2 YYNGEE. V was pared by 4 bases and J by 5 bases, with 11 bases of the junction left unmatched. CDR3 region: CASSKTGTGVEETQYF. The DNA for the CDR3 is TGTGCCAGCAGCAAGACCGGGACAGGGGTTGAGGAGACCCAGTACTTC.

V gene TRBV6-6 combines with J gene TRBJ1-6; TRBD1 matches at 11 bases. The length of the CDR3 is 16 residues. Per the germline V gene, CDR1 is MNHNY and CDR2 is SVGAGI (reference sequence). The trim removed 5 bases at V and 8 bases at J, leaving 8 bases unmatched. CDR3 residues: CASSPGTGGSDSPLHF. CDR3 nucleotide sequence: TGTGCCAGCAGTCCGGGGACAGGGGGAAGTGATTCACCCCTCCACTTT.

The chain links TRBV9 to TRBJ1-1; D not resolved. In germline, CDR1 is SGDLS, CDR2 YYNGEE. The CDR3 is 15 residues long. The V gene lost 0 bases and the J gene lost 2 bases, with 11 bases spanning the gap. DNA of the CDR3: TGTGCCAGCAGCGTAGAACGGGGTGCTAACACTGAAGCTTTCTTT. Protein product: CASSVERGANTEAFF.

This chain connects TRBV6-5 to TRBJ2-7; D ambiguous. V was cut by 0 bases and J by 2 bases, with 5 bases left in between. The CDR3 length is 13 residues. Looked up from germline, CDR1 is MNHEY and CDR2 is SVGAGI. The CDR3 loop is CASSYSGTYEQYF. For the CDR3, the DNA is TGTGCCAGCAGTTACTCTGGCACCTACGAGCAGTACTTC.

This clone was counted only a few times. The chain recombines TRBV29-1 with TRBJ2-3, with a tentative D call TRBD1 (5 bases). V was clipped by 4 bases and J by 10 bases, with 15 bases between them. CDR1 is SQVTM and CDR2 is ANQGSEA in the germline V gene. This CDR3 spans 12 amino acids. CDR3 residues: CSVVSGRYAQYF. The DNA of the CDR3 is TGCAGCGTTGTTTCAGGGCGATACGCGCAGTATTTT.